The 31 T cell receptor beta chains below all came from one sample that was sequenced in a study of shared clonotypes between healthy human individuals. Assay: immunoSEQ multiplex PCR; the TCRdb copy retains only in-frame clones and omits some. The sample consists of about 2.2 million clones, around 93% of them appearing once. The naive CD8 fraction comprised CD45RO-negative cells positively selected for CCR7 and excluded terminally differentiated effector memory CD45RA+ cells. Sequencing was performed on naive CD8+ T cells from PBMCs. The receptor set was obtained from a man between 18 and 35 years old in good health. Some clones in this sample may be carry-over from other donors' samples.

The chain employs TRBV7-8 and TRBJ2-2; TRBD2 agrees at 12 bases. Germline V gene lookup returns CDR1 SGHVS and CDR2 FQNEAQ. The CDR3 spans 17 residues. V gave up 3 bases and J gave up 6 bases; unmatched junction bases: 8. CDR3 in amino acids: CASSFGLAGSFSGELFF. As DNA, the CDR3 is TGTGCCAGCAGCTTCGGACTAGCGGGAAGTTTCTCCGGGGAGCTGTTTTTT.

This clone came up once. This chain connects TRBV6-5 to TRBJ1-5; 8 bases line up with TRBD1. The CDR3 loop spans 13 amino acids. Trimming at V came to 6 bases and at J to 7 bases, leaving 5 bases not matched to a gene. Germline CDR1 is MNHEY and CDR2 is SVGAGI. CDR3 DNA sequence: TGTGCCAGCAGCCAGGGGGCTTGGCAGCCCCAGCATTTT. Translation: CASSQGAWQPQHF.

The rearrangement joins TRBV18 to TRBJ2-1; D may correspond to TRBD1 or TRBD2 (6 bases each). The CDR3 runs 15 residues. Germline V gene data show CDR1 as KGHSH and CDR2 as LQKENI. Trimming shortened V by 3 bases and J by 6 bases, and 15 bases separated the two germline ends. The CDR3 coding sequence is TGTGCCAGCTCACCCAAGGGGGGCCGTTCCAATGAGCAGTTCTTC. Protein sequence: CASSPKGGRSNEQFF. Variable domain in full (rest from reference TRBV18 and TRBJ2-1): NAGVMQNPRHLVRRRGQEARLRCSPMKGHSHVYWYRQLPEEGLKFMVYLQKENIIDESGMPKERFSAEFPKEGPSILRIQQVVRGDSAAYFCASSPKGGRSNEQFFGPGTRLTVL.

This chain uses TRBV19 with TRBJ1-1; 8 nucleotides align to TRBD1. The germline CDR1 and CDR2 sequences are LNHDA and SQIVND (reference sequence). V shed 5 bases and J 8 bases; nucleotides not matched to a gene: 4. The CDR3 runs 12 residues. Written as DNA, the CDR3 is TGTGCCAGTAGTGATCACAGGGGGGAAGCTTTCTTT. Translated: CASSDHRGEAFF.

V and J are TRBV27 and TRBJ2-2; D is perhaps TRBD1 (7 bases). V lost 3 bases, J lost 5 bases, and 13 bases lay in between. From germline, CDR1 is MNHEY and CDR2 SMNVEV (reference sequence). The CDR3 is made up of 15 amino acids. The CDR3 protein is CASSFGAGGTGELFF. CDR3 DNA: TGTGCCAGCAGTTTCGGGGCAGGGGGGACCGGGGAGCTGTTTTTT.

The V gene is TRBV29-1, the J gene TRBJ2-3, with 10 bases identical to TRBD2. The J segment lost 0 bases and the V segment lost 2 bases, leaving 5 bases of the junction unmatched. Germline V CDR1 and CDR2: SQVTM, ANQGSEA. The CDR3 length is 16 residues. CDR3 loop: CSVEKGLAPSTDTQYF. The CDR3 bases are TGCAGCGTTGAAAAGGGACTAGCGCCTAGCACAGATACGCAGTATTTT.

This chain uses TRBV7-9 with TRBJ1-6; D remains unclear. This CDR3 has 12 amino acids. Germline-derived CDR1 and CDR2 are SEHNR and FQNEAQ (reference sequence). V lost 8 bases to trimming and J lost 8 bases, with 10 bases between them. CDR3 in DNA: TGTGCCAGCCGCACATTGGATTCACCCCTCCACTTT. Its protein product is CASRTLDSPLHF.

This chain connects TRBV7-9 to TRBJ2-5, with 7 bases identical to TRBD1. The V gene end was trimmed by 5 bases and the J gene end by 5 bases; junction bases not matched to a gene: 14. Germline assignment: CDR1 SEHNR and CDR2 FQNEAQ (reference sequence). CDR3 size: 16 residues. CDR3 DNA: TGTGCCAGCAGCGTCCGGGACAGTTCAGTATCGGAGACCCAGTACTTC. Translating gives CASSVRDSSVSETQYF.

The gene calls are TRBV9 and TRBJ1-1, with TRBD1 as a possible D gene (5 bases). CDR1 and CDR2 (germline): SGDLS, YYNGEE. V shed 4 bases and J shed 0 bases, with 13 bases lying between them. The CDR3 is made up of 15 amino acids. The CDR3 DNA sequence: TGTGCCAGCAGCAAGTATCAGGGCTTGAACACTGAAGCTTTCTTT. This sequence encodes CASSKYQGLNTEAFF.

The chain couples TRBV28 to TRBJ1-1, with D possibly matching TRBD1 (6 bases). Germline loops: CDR1 MDHEN, CDR2 SYDVKM. The CDR3 contains 15 residues. Between the trimmed V and J ends, which lost 1 base and 3 bases, there was a span of 12 bases. CDR3 region: CASSLYRVRDTEAFF. For the CDR3, the DNA is TGTGCCAGCAGTTTATACAGGGTGCGGGACACTGAAGCTTTCTTT.

The V and J genes are TRBV7-9 and TRBJ2-1; D might be TRBD1 or TRBD2, each matching 6 bases. CDR1 and CDR2 (germline): SEHNR, FQNEAQ (reference sequence). The CDR3 sequence is 14 residues long. V was pared by 5 bases and J by 2 bases, with 10 bases between. The DNA of the CDR3 is TGTGCCAGCAGCCCCGGGGGCCCCTACAATGAGCAGTTCTTC. This translates into CASSPGGPYNEQFF.

In this sample, this clone turned up a few times. The V gene is TRBV9, the J gene TRBJ1-1; D ambiguous. In germline, CDR1 is SGDLS, CDR2 YYNGEE. CDR3 length: 15 residues. V lost 6 bases to trimming and J lost 5 bases, with 20 bases between them. This CDR3 reads CASTQSSVMGTEAFF. The DNA of the CDR3 is TGTGCCAGCACCCAGAGTTCCGTGATGGGGACTGAAGCTTTCTTT.

This clone was detected only once. The chain couples TRBV28 to TRBJ2-2; a weak D match, TRBD1 (6 bases). With 0 bases removed from V and 4 bases from J, the gap between germline ends came to 15 bases. CDR1 is MDHEN, CDR2 SYDVKM, per germline. This CDR3 spans 17 amino acids. CDR3 sequence: CASSLWGHREITGELFF. CDR3 bases: TGTGCCAGCAGTTTATGGGGACACAGGGAGATCACCGGGGAGCTGTTTTTT.

The gene calls are TRBV6-6 and TRBJ2-1; possible D gene TRBD2, 6 bases. CDR3 length equals 15 residues. Deletions cut 8 bases from V and 5 bases from J, with 19 bases between. The V gene's germline CDR1 is MNHNY and CDR2 SVGAGI (reference sequence). DNA for the CDR3: TGTGCCAGCTTACGCCCGAGCGGGTCAAACAATGAGCAGTTCTTC. Protein product: CASLRPSGSNNEQFF.

This chain joins TRBV7-2 and TRBJ2-3; possibly TRBD2 for D (6 bases). This CDR3 comprises 19 residues. Deletions cut 5 bases from V and 2 bases from J, with 26 bases between. Germline loops: CDR1 SGHTA, CDR2 FQGNSA. CDR3 coding DNA: TGTGCCAGCAGCGATGCGTTCCGGGGAGGAGTCTTGAACACAGATACGCAGTATTTT. Encoded protein: CASSDAFRGGVLNTDTQYF.

The gene calls are TRBV5-6 and TRBJ2-2, with unresolved D. V gave up 4 bases and J gave up 0 bases, with 10 bases separating them. Germline-derived CDR1 and CDR2 are SGHDT and YYEEEE. CDR3 size: 15 residues. CDR3 sequence: CASSLDDTNTGELFF. The DNA of the CDR3 is TGTGCCAGCAGCCTCGACGATACGAACACCGGGGAGCTGTTTTTT.

The V and J genes are TRBV7-8 and TRBJ2-7; D unclear. The germline gives CDR1 SGHVS, CDR2 FQNEAQ. The V gene lost 4 bases and the J gene lost 2 bases, with 12 bases spanning the gap. This CDR3 is built from 14 residues. The CDR3 is CASSYPGQTYEQYF. The CDR3 nucleotides read TGTGCCAGCAGCTACCCCGGGCAAACCTACGAGCAGTACTTC.

This sequence joins TRBV15 and TRBJ2-7, with a tentative D call TRBD1 (7 bases). There are 15 residues in the CDR3. Germline assignment: CDR1 LNHNV and CDR2 YYDKDF (reference sequence). V lost 4 bases and J 5 bases, leaving 18 bases between the germline ends. Written as DNA, the CDR3 is TGTGCCACCAGCAAAAGGACAGGAGGGTTCGACGAGCAGTACTTC. Translating it yields CATSKRTGGFDEQYF.

The chain uses TRBV28 and TRBJ2-4; the D is unclear. Germline V gene data show CDR1 as MDHEN and CDR2 as SYDVKM. Trimming cost V 3 bases and J 2 bases, with 11 bases left between them. This CDR3 is 15 amino acids long. CDR3 residues: CASSLLQPSKNIQYF. CDR3 in DNA: TGTGCCAGCAGTTTGTTGCAACCGTCCAAAAACATTCAGTACTTC.

In nucleotides, the CDR3 is TGTGCCAGCAGTGAAATCCGGAGCGGGGACATGAACACTGAAGCTTTCTTT. Its translation: CASSEIRSGDMNTEAFF. V usage is TRBV6-1 and J usage is TRBJ1-1; TRBD1 is a possible D gene (6 bases). CDR1 is MNHNS and CDR2 is SASEGT in the germline V gene. The CDR3 totals 17 residues. Trimming stripped 2 bases from V and 0 bases from J, with 16 bases between.

The chain employs TRBV7-2 and TRBJ1-2, with D uncertain. The V end lost 5 bases, the J end lost 7 bases, and 17 bases lay between the germline ends. Germline V gene data show CDR1 as SGHTA and CDR2 as FQGNSA. The CDR3 is made up of 14 amino acids. The CDR3, as DNA: TGTGCCAGCAGCCCCGGAGGGCGATTCAGTGGCTACACCTTC. Translated, it gives CASSPGGRFSGYTF. The full variable domain, its missing parts supplied by reference TRBV7-2 and TRBJ1-2, is GAGVSQSPSNKVTEKGKDVELRCDPISGHTALYWYRQSLGQGLEFLIYFQGNSAPDKSGLPSDRFSAERTGGSVSTLTIQRTQQEDSAVYLCASSPGGRFSGYTFGSGTRLTVV.

The genes are TRBV7-6 and TRBJ2-7; 11 bases are a match to TRBD2. The V gene's germline CDR1 is SGHVS and CDR2 FNYEAQ. This CDR3 is 15 amino acids long. The V segment lost 1 base and the J segment 7 bases; nucleotides outside the gene matches: 6. CDR3 DNA: TGTGCCAGCAGCTTAGGTAGCGGGAGGGCACAAGAGCAGTACTTC. This codes for CASSLGSGRAQEQYF.

CDR3 residues: CASSLSSVSAYEQYF. For the CDR3, the DNA is TGTGCCAGCAGCTTAAGCAGCGTGAGTGCCTACGAGCAGTACTTC. The V and J genes are TRBV7-9 and TRBJ2-7; no reliable D call. The CDR3 totals 15 residues. Germline V CDR1 and CDR2: SEHNR, FQNEAQ (reference sequence). V lost 2 bases, J lost 2 bases, and 13 bases lay in between.

The V call is TRBV4-3, the J call TRBJ2-7, with 7 nucleotides matching TRBD2. Germline V lookup: CDR1 LGHNA, CDR2 YSLEER. J gave up 3 bases and V 4 bases, and 9 bases lay outside the gene matches. The CDR3 has 15 residues. CDR3 protein: CASSPQTGGNYEQYF. CDR3 DNA: TGCGCCAGCAGCCCACAGACCGGGGGGAACTACGAGCAGTACTTC.

This chain connects TRBV10-2 to TRBJ2-5, with D unresolved. The ends were cut back, 8 bases at V and 3 bases at J, with 19 bases in the middle. Germline CDR1 WSHSY, CDR2 SAAADI. This CDR3 contains 15 residues. CDR3 DNA: TGCGCCAGCGGAGTGCGGAGTCAGGAAAAAGAGACCCAGTACTTC. It yields the protein CASGVRSQEKETQYF.

J is TRBJ2-1 and V is TRBV11-2; D call uncertain. V lost 1 base and J 0 bases, leaving 7 bases between the germline ends. Germline V gene sequence: CDR1 SGHAT, CDR2 FQNNGV. The CDR3 covers 15 residues. The CDR3 nucleotides read TGTGCCAGCAGCTTAGTCAGCAGCTCCTACAATGAGCAGTTCTTC. Protein product: CASSLVSSSYNEQFF.

The chain combines TRBV4-1 with TRBJ2-7; the D call may be TRBD1 or TRBD2 (5 bases each). The CDR3 is 14 residues long. Trimming pared 3 bases from V and 0 bases from J, leaving 9 bases between. Per germline, CDR1 MGHRA and CDR2 YSYEKL. CDR3 DNA sequence: TGCGCCAGCAGCCAGGGACGGAGCTCCTACGAGCAGTACTTC. Its translation: CASSQGRSSYEQYF.

The CDR3 coding sequence is TGTGCCGGCGAGCGGTCGAACACCGGGGAGCTGTTTTTT. Translation: CAGERSNTGELFF. This chain uses TRBV30 with TRBJ2-2; D is perhaps TRBD2 (5 bases). Trimming took off 8 bases at V and 0 bases at J, with 10 bases between the two ends. Germline CDR1 reads GTSNPN; CDR2 reads SVGIG (reference sequence). This CDR3 is 13 amino acids long.

V is TRBV9 and J is TRBJ1-1; D uncertain. The CDR3 has 15 residues. The germline gives CDR1 SGDLS, CDR2 YYNGEE. Trimming took 0 bases from V and 0 from J, leaving 9 bases between them. The DNA of the CDR3 is TGTGCCAGCAGCGTAGAGGGCTACATGAACACTGAAGCTTTCTTT. This gives the protein CASSVEGYMNTEAFF. Drawing the rest from reference TRBV9 and TRBJ1-1, the complete variable domain is DSGVTQTPKHLITATGQRVTLRCSPRSGDLSVYWYQQSLDQGLQFLIQYYNGEERAKGNILERFSAQQFPDLHSELNLSSLELGDSALYFCASSVEGYMNTEAFFGQGTRLTVV.

J is TRBJ1-5 and V is TRBV19, with D unresolved. Trimming removed 0 bases at V and 7 bases at J, with 13 bases between. This CDR3 is 15 amino acids long. The germline V gene has CDR1 LNHDA and CDR2 SQIVND (reference sequence). CDR3 coding DNA: TGTGCCAGTAGTATAGATGACATCCAAGGCCAGCCCCAGCATTTT. Protein product: CASSIDDIQGQPQHF.

The J gene is TRBJ1-1, the V gene TRBV9; 8 bases are a match to TRBD1. This CDR3 spans 13 amino acids. The V and J ends lost 6 bases and 3 bases, in that order; junction bases with no gene match: 4. Germline V lookup: CDR1 SGDLS, CDR2 YYNGEE. This CDR3 reads CASKKDRDTEAFF. The CDR3 DNA reads TGTGCCAGCAAAAAGGACAGGGACACTGAAGCTTTCTTT.